The clone carrying this T cell receptor (beta chain) was seen a single time. The data stem from a study of long-term antiretroviral therapy in people with HIV. They ran version v3.0 of the immunoSEQ assay at survey level. Using immunoSEQ multiplex PCR, the repertoire was profiled, and TCRdb retains in-frame clones only, with some absent. Of tens of thousands of clones listed, approximately 80% were seen once; the top ten hold 8% to 10%. The sample in question was unsorted PBMCs, obtained almost 2.9 years after starting antiretroviral therapy. The receptor comes from a man aged 25-45 years with HIV.

The CDR3 loop reads CASSLVGTSGTSGRYEQYF. The CDR3 coding sequence is TGTGCCAGCAGCTTGGTGGGGACTAGCGGGACGTCAGGGCGCTACGAGCAGTACTTC. The V gene is TRBV5-4, the J gene TRBJ2-7, with 13 bases matching TRBD2. Germline V gene data show CDR1 as SGHNT and CDR2 as YYREEE (reference sequence). CDR3 length equals 19 residues. The V gene end was trimmed by 0 bases and the J gene end by 3 bases; junction bases not matched to a gene: 12.